This T cell receptor beta chain was sequenced for a study of cytomegalovirus exposure and HLA in healthy donors. In regard to this clone: The target antigen is unknown.

The study's findings and limits: One variant, a missense change in DCLRE1C, was linked in a later analysis to TCR beta V- and J-gene trimming.

There are 15 residues in the CDR3. Germline trimming cut 4 bases from V and 8 bases from J; bases unmatched to any gene: 7. Germline CDR1 and CDR2: SGHRS and YFSETQ. A multiplex PCR was run with 60 Vbeta primers and 13 Jbeta primers. TCRdb keeps only in-frame clones here, not all; method: immunoSEQ multiplex PCR. The sample includes 75,000 to 95,000 clones. This chain links TRBV5-1 with TRBJ1-4, with 11 bases that match TRBD1. The specimen was PBMCs. The TCR originated in a woman aged 55-70 years in good health and CMV-seronegative. The CDR3 DNA follows: TGCGCCAGCAGCGGACAGGGGGCGGAGAGCGAAAAACTGTTTTTT. Translation gives CASSGQGAESEKLFF.